This paragraph covers one T cell receptor beta chain sequence. No antigen is known for it. The entry originates in a study of T cell repertoires in cytomegalovirus infection. Study in general: Carrying CMV and the relevant HLA type showed in public TCR beta signatures. Notes on the study in general: What dominated the ex vivo response were HLA-C-restricted CMV-specific TCR beta clonotypes. Cumulative public TCR beta family frequency identified carriers of CMV plus the relevant HLA.

Germline CDR1 and CDR2: MNHEY and SVGEGT. The CDR3 runs to 14 residues. With V trimmed by 6 bases and J by 5 bases, 9 bases remained unmatched. TCRdb used MiXCR to reprocess the reads, holding one entry per CDR3 protein. Of 300,000 or so distinct CDR3 sequences listed, around 25% are singletons. The specimen sequenced was PBMCs. The genes are TRBV6-2 or TRBV6-3 and TRBJ2-7; 8 nucleotides match TRBD2. The sequence was collected from a human donor in good health (CMV status not recorded). Some clones in this sample may be carry-over from other donors' samples. The CDR3 nucleotides read TGTGCCAGCAGCCCCGGGACTAGTATCCACGAGCAGTACTTC. It translates to CASSPGTSIHEQYF.